Detailed here is one T cell receptor (beta chain). Source study methods: Estimated nucleated cell counts came from reference gene primer amplification. Method: immunoSEQ multiplex PCR; TCRdb's copy keeps in-frame clones and lacks some. V and J calls and clone size are those listed in that table; D and trimming were worked out from the DNA. The table lists 380,000 or so clones, more than 80% of them singletons, with over 1% in the top ten. The entry originates in a study of blood T cell repertoires in COVID-19. Study-wide context: The origin of the acute and convalescent COVID-19 samples was the United States, Italy and Spain. From T cells, B-cell-depleted T cells, or PBMCs came the material, which was cDNA or gDNA.

V was shortened by 6 bases and J by 2 bases, with 10 bases between the two germline ends. This CDR3 has 13 residues. The chain is built from TRBV12-3 or TRBV12-4 and TRBJ1-2; D gene unclear. Sequenced: peripheral blood. This clonotype was obtained from a man in his forties with acute or convalescent COVID-19. The CDR3: CASRSTLNYGYTF. DNA of the CDR3: TGTGCCAGCAGGTCTACTCTAAACTATGGCTACACCTTC.